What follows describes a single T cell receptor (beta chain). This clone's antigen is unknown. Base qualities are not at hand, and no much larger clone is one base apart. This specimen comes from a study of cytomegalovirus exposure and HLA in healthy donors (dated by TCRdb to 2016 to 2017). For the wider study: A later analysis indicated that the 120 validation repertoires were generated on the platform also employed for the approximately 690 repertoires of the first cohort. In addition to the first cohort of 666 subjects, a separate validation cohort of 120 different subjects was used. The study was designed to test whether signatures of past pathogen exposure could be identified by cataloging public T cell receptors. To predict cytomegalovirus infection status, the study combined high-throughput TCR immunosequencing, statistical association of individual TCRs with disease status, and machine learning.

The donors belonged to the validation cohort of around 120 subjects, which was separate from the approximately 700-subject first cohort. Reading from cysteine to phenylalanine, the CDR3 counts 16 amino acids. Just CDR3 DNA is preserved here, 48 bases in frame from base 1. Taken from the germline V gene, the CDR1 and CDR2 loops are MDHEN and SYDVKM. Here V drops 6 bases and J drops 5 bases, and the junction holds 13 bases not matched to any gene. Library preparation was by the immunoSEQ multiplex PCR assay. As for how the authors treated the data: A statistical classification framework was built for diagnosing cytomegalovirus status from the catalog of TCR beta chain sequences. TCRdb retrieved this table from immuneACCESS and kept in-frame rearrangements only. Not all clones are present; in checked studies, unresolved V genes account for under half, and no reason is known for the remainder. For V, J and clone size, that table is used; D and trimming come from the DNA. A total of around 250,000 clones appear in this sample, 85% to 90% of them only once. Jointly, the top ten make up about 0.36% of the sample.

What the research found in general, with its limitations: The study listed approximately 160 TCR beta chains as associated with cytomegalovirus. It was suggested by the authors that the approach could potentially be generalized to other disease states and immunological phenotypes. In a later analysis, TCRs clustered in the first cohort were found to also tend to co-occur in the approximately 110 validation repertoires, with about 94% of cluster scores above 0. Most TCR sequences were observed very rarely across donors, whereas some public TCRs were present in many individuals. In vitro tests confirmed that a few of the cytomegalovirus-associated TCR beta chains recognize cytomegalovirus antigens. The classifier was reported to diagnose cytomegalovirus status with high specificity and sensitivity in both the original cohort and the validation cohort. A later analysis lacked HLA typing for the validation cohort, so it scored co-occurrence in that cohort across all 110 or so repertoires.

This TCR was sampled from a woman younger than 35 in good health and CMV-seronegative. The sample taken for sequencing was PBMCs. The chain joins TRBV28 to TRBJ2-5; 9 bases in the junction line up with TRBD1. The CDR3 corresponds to CASSLPDRGGRETQYF. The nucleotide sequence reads TGTGCCAGCAGCCTCCCGGACAGGGGAGGGAGGGAGACCCAGTACTTC.